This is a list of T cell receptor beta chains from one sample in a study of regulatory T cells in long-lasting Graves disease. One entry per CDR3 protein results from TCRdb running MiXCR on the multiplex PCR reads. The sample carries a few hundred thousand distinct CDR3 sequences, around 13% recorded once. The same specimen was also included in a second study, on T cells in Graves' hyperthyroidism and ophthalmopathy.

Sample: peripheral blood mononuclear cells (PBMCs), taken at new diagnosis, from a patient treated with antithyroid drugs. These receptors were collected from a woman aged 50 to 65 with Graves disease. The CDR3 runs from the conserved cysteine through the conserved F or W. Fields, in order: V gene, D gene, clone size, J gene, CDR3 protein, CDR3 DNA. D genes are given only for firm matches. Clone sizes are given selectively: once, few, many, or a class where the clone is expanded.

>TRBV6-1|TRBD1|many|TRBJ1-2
CASSGTGYNYGYTF
TGTGCCAGCAGTGGGACAGGGTACAACTATGGCTACACCTTC
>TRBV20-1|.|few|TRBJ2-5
CSARVSGGGTPSETQYF
TGCAGTGCTAGAGTCTCAGGAGGGGGGACACCTTCGGAGACCCAGTACTTC
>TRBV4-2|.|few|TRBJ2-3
CASSQASDPTDTQYF
TGTGCCAGCAGCCAAGCATCAGACCCCACAGATACGCAGTATTTT
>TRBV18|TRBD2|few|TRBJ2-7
CASSPPSGRAGGEQYF
TGTGCCAGCTCACCACCTAGCGGGAGGGCCGGGGGCGAGCAGTACTTC
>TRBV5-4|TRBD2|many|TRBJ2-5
CASSYPGTSGRSQETQYF
TGTGCCAGCAGCTACCCCGGGACTAGCGGGAGGTCTCAAGAGACCCAGTACTTC
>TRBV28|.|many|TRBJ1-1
CASSSGRTEAFF
TGTGCCAGCAGCTCGGGACGCACTGAAGCTTTCTTT
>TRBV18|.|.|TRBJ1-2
CASSPLTGSLILDYGYTF
TGTGCCAGCTCACCGTTGACAGGATCCCTAATCCTTGACTATGGCTACACCTTC
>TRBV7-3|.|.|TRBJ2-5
CASSLGPGGVQETQYF
TGTGCCAGCAGCTTAGGCCCAGGGGGGGTACAAGAGACCCAGTACTTC
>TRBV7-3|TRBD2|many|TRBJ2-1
CASSLWGTSGYNEQFF
TGTGCCAGCAGCTTATGGGGGACTAGCGGATACAATGAGCAGTTCTTC
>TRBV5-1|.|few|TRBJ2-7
CASSHTSTGEQYF
TGCGCCAGCAGCCACACTAGCACCGGCGAGCAGTACTTC
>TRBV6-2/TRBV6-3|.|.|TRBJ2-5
CASSQKQGFGETQYF
TGTGCCAGCAGCCAAAAACAGGGTTTCGGTGAGACCCAGTACTTC
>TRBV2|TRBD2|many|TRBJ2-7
CASSELAGANGYEQYF
TGTGCCAGCAGTGAACTAGCGGGAGCTAATGGGTACGAGCAGTACTTC
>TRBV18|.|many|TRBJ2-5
CATSSGQETQYF
TGTGCCACTTCTAGTGGCCAAGAGACCCAGTACTTC
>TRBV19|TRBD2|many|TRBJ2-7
CASASGYWAGVDEQYF
TGTGCCAGTGCCTCGGGGTATTGGGCGGGAGTTGACGAGCAGTACTTC
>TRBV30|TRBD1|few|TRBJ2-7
CAWSVRWTTGTGSYEQYF
TGTGCCTGGAGTGTAAGGTGGACCACCGGGACAGGCTCCTACGAGCAGTACTTC
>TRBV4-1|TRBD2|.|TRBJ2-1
CASSNRTILAGYNEQFF
TGCGCCAGCAGCAACAGGACTATTCTAGCGGGGTACAATGAGCAGTTCTTC
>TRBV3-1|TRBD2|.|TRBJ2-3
CASSQEMAASGSLGTQYF
TGTGCCAGCAGCCAAGAGATGGCGGCTAGCGGGAGTTTGGGTACGCAGTATTTT
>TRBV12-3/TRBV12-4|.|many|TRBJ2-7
CASSFGGTSYEQYF
TGTGCCAGCAGTTTTGGAGGGACCTCCTACGAGCAGTACTTC
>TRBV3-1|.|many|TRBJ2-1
CASSQDPLAKQFF
TGTGCCAGCAGCCAAGATCCCCTAGCGAAACAGTTCTTC
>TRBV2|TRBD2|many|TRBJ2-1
CASSEESSGTPYNEQFF
TGTGCCAGCAGTGAAGAGTCTAGCGGGACTCCATACAATGAGCAGTTCTTC
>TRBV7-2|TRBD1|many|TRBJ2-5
CASSLSPGTAKETQYF
TGTGCCAGCAGCTTATCTCCCGGGACAGCTAAAGAGACCCAGTACTTC
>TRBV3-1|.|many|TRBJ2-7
CASSASGRNYEQYF
TGTGCCAGCAGCGCAAGTGGACGGAACTACGAGCAGTACTTC
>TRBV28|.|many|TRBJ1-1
CASSLTALNTEAFF
TGTGCCAGCAGTTTAACAGCCTTGAACACTGAAGCTTTCTTT
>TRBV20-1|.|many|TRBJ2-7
CSAQTRDFYEQYF
TGCAGTGCTCAGACTAGGGACTTCTACGAGCAGTACTTC
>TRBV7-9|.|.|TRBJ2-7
CASSSATQIYEQYF
TGTGCCAGCAGCTCAGCGACTCAAATCTACGAGCAGTACTTC
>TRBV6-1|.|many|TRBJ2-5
CASSDGATQYF
TGTGCCAGCAGTGATGGAGCGACCCAGTACTTC
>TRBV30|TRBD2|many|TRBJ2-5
CAWDPGLAGEEQETQYF
TGTGCCTGGGATCCGGGACTAGCGGGAGAGGAACAAGAGACCCAGTACTTC
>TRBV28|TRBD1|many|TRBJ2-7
CASSLLAGGELDSYEQYF
TGTGCCAGCAGTTTGTTAGCAGGGGGTGAGTTGGACTCCTACGAGCAGTACTTC
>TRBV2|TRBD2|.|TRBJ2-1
CASSSLAGVAYNEQFF
TGTGCCAGCAGCTCACTAGCGGGAGTAGCCTACAATGAGCAGTTCTTC
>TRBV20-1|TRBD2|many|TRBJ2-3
CSAWGLAGDAQYF
TGCAGTGCTTGGGGACTAGCGGGAGACGCGCAGTATTTT
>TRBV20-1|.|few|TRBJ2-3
CSAMSDTQYF
TGCAGTGCTATGTCAGATACGCAGTATTTT
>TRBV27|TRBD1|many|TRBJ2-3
CASSLPGQGAIDTQYF
TGTGCCAGCAGTCTCCCCGGACAGGGCGCTATAGATACGCAGTATTTT
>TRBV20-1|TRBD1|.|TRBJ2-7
CSAQTGGYEQYF
TGCAGTGCTCAGACAGGGGGCTACGAGCAGTACTTC
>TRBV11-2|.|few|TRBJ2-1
CASSFRASGGVKNNEQFF
TGTGCCAGCAGCTTTAGGGCCTCCGGCGGGGTAAAAAACAATGAGCAGTTCTTC
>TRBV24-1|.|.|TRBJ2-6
CATSDEGGTGANVLTF
TGTGCCACCAGTGATGAGGGGGGCACTGGGGCCAACGTCCTGACTTTC